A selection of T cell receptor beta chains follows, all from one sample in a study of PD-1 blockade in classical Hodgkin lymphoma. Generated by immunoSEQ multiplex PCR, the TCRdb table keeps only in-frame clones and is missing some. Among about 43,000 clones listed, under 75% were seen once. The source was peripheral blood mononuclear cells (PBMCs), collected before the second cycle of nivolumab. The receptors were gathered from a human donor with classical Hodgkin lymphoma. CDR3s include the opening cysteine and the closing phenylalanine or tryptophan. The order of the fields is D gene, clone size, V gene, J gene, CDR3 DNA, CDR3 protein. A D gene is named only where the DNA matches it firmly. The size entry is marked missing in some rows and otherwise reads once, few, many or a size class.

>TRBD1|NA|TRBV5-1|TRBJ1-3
TGCGCCAGCAGCTTGTCAGGGGGCGAAGGAAACACCATATATTTT
CASSLSGGEGNTIYF
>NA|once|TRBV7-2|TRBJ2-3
TGTGCCAGCAGCCCAATGGGCACAGATACGCAGTATTTT
CASSPMGTDTQYF
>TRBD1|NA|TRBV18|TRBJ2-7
TGTGCCAGCTCACCGGATTTCAGCGACAGGGAAGTAGGCGAGCAGTACTTC
CASSPDFSDREVGEQYF
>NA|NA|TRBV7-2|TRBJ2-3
TGTGCCAGCAGCTCCCCCCGGGTCCGGAGCACAGATACGCAGTATTTT
CASSSPRVRSTDTQYF
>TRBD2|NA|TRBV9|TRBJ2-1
TGTGCCAGCAGCGTAGCACGACTAGCGGGAAGCGGCAGCTCCTACAATGAGCAGTTCTTC
CASSVARLAGSGSSYNEQFF
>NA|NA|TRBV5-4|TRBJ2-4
TGTGCCAGCAGCTTGGGATCTCTAGCGATTCAGTACTTC
CASSLGSLAIQYF
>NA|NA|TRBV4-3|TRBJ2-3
TGCGCCAGCAGCCGGGGGTCAGATACGCAGTATTTT
CASSRGSDTQYF
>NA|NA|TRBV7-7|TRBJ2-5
TGTGCTAGCAGCTTCTCCGGGACGTACCAAGAGACCCAGTACTTC
CASSFSGTYQETQYF
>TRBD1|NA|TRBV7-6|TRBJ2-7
TGTGCCAGCAGGATAAAAAAGGGACAGGAAGTCTGTAACGAGCAGTACTTC
CASRIKKGQEVCNEQYF
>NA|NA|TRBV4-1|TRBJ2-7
TGCGCCAGCAGCCATCGGGGCGGGGGCGACGAGCAGTACTTC
CASSHRGGGDEQYF
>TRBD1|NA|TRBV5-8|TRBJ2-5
TGTGCCAGCAGCCAGGGACAGGGTGACCGAGAGACCCAGTACTTC
CASSQGQGDRETQYF
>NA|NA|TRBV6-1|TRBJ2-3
TGTGCCAGCAGTGGGAGGAGGGCAGGGGCAGATACGCAGTATTTT
CASSGRRAGADTQYF
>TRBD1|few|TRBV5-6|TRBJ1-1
TGTGCCAGCAGCTTGTTTACAGGGGGAGACACTGAAGCTTTCTTT
CASSLFTGGDTEAFF
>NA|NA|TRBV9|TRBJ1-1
TGTGCCAGCAGCGTAGAGGGGGGAGGGATGAACACTGAAGCTTTCTTT
CASSVEGGGMNTEAFF
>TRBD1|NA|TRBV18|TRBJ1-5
TGTGCCAGCTCACCAGGGACAGATAGCAATCAGCCCCAGCATTTT
CASSPGTDSNQPQHF
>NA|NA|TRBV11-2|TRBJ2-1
TGTGCCAGCAGCTTGGTATTCGGGCCGCGGTCCGATGAGCAGTTCTTC
CASSLVFGPRSDEQFF
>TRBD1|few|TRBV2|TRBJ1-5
TGTGCCAGCAGTCTACGGGACAGGTCTTTAAGCAATCAGCCCCAGCATTTT
CASSLRDRSLSNQPQHF
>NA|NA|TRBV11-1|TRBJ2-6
TGTGCCAGCAGGAGGGCTGGGGCCAACGTCCTGACTTTC
CASRRAGANVLTF
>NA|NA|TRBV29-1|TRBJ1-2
TGCAGCGTTGCCTTCAGCAGGCACGATGGCTACACCTTC
CSVAFSRHDGYTF
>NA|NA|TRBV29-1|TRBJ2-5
TGCAGCGTTGAAGGGTTTAAGGAGACCCAGTACTTC
CSVEGFKETQYF
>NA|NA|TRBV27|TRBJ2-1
TGTGCCAGCAGTCTTGTGCTCCTCTCGAACTACAATGAGCAGTTCTTC
CASSLVLLSNYNEQFF
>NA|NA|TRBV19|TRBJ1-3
TGTGCCAGTAGGGGCCGGGGCAACTCTGGAAACACCATATATTTT
CASRGRGNSGNTIYF
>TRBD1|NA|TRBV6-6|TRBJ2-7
TGTGCCAGCAGCTCCCGGGACAGGGGAACCTACGAGCAGTACTTC
CASSSRDRGTYEQYF
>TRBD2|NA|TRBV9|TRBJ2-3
TGTGCCAGCAGCCCCCACGGACTAGTCGACGCAGATACGCAGTATTTT
CASSPHGLVDADTQYF
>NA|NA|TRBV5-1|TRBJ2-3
TGCGCCAGCAGCTGGGACTCCACAGATACGCAGTATTTT
CASSWDSTDTQYF
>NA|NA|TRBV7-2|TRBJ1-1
TGTGCCAGCAGCCAACAGGGATCGGAAGCTTTCTTT
CASSQQGSEAFF
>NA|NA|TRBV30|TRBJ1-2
TGTGCCTGGGGTGATACAGGGTTCTATGGCTACACCTTC
CAWGDTGFYGYTF
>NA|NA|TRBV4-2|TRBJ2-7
TGTGCCAGCAGCCCCCAGACTAGCTCCTACGAGCAGTACTTC
CASSPQTSSYEQYF
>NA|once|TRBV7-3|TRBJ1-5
TGTGCCAGCAGCTTAGATGCTAGCAATCAGCCCCAGCATTTT
CASSLDASNQPQHF